The present T cell receptor beta chain was sequenced within a study of shared clonotypes between healthy human individuals. Only Caucasian adults living in Nashville, Tennessee made up the donor group. Researchers partitioned CD4+ cells into CD45RA+ naive and CD45RA-negative memory subsets. Execution of the assay was at deep level. Original processing notes: Filtering of immunoSEQ junctional sequences could not match full-length read filtering. Profiling relied on immunoSEQ multiplex PCR, and the TCRdb table lists in-frame clones only, not all of them. For V, J and clone size, that table is used; D and trimming come from the DNA. The sample consists of about 1.5 million clones, roughly 96% of them appearing once. Losses at the gene ends were 2 bases for V and 8 bases for J; bases not matched to a gene: 9. CDR3 size: 16 residues. Germline V gives CDR1 KGHSH, CDR2 LQKENI.

This clonotype was sampled from a man younger than 40 in good health. The sample comprised naive CD4+ T cells sorted from blood. Stated subset: CD45RA+ positively selected. This chain links TRBV18 with TRBJ2-1, with TRBD2 matching over 10 bases. The CDR3 DNA reads as TGTGCCAGCTCACCATTCCCTAGCGGGAGTTTGGATGAGCAGTTCTTC. This encodes CASSPFPSGSLDEQFF.